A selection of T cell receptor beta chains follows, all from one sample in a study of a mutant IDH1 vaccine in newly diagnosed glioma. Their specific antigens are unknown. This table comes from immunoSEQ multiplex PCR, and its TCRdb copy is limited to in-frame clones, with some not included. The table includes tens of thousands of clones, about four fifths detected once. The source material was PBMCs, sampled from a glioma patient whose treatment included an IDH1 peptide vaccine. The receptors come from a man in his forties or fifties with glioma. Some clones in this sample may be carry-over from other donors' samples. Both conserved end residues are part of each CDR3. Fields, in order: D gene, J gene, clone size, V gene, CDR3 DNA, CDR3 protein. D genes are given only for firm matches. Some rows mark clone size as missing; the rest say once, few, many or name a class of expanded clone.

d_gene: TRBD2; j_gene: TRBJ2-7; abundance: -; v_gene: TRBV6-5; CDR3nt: TGTGCCAGCAGTTATCGGGGGGGCACATACGAGCAGTACTTC; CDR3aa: CASSYRGGTYEQYF
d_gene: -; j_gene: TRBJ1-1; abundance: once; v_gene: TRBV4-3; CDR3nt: TGCGCCAGCAGCGACCGAGAGGGGGGTACTGAAGCTTTCTTT; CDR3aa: CASSDREGGTEAFF
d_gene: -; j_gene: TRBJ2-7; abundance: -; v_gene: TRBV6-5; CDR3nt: TGTGCCAGCAGTTACTCAGGGCACTACGAGCAGTACTTC; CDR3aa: CASSYSGHYEQYF
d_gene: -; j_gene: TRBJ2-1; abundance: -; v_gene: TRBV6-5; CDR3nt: TGTGCCAGCCAGAAGACGGGGGCTGCGGATGAGCAGTTCTTC; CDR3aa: CASQKTGAADEQFF
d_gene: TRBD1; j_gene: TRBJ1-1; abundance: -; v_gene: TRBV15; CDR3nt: TGTGCCACCAGCAGAGAGGCAGGGGGCTTTTGGGCAGGTGAAGCTTTCTTT; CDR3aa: CATSREAGGFWAGEAFF
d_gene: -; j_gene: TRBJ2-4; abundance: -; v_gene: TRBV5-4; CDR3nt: TGTGCCAGCAGCTTGAGAGGCGAAAACATTCAGTACTTC; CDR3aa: CASSLRGENIQYF
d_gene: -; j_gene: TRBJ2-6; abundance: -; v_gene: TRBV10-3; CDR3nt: TGTGCCATCAGTGATAAGTCCTCTGGGGCCAACGTCCTGACTTTC; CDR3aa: CAISDKSSGANVLTF
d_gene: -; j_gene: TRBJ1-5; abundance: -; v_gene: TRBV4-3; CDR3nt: TGCGCCAGCAGCCAAGATCCCCCAGGGGTCTATAGCAATCAGCCCCAGCATTTT; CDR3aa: CASSQDPPGVYSNQPQHF
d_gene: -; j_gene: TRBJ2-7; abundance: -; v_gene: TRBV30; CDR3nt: TGTGCCTGGAGGCAGGTGACCTACGAGCAGTACTTC; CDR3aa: CAWRQVTYEQYF
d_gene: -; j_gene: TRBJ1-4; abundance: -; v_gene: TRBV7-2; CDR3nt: TGTGCCAGCAGCTTCGAGTCGGGGGGGCACGAAAAACTGTTTTTT; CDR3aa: CASSFESGGHEKLFF
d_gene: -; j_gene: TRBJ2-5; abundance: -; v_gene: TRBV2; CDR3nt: TGTGCCAGCAGGACCCGTGGACTCGGAGAAGAGACCCAGTACTTC; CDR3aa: CASRTRGLGEETQYF
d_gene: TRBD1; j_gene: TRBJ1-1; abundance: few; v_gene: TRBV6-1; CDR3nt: TGTGCCGGAAACCACGGGACAGGGACCACTGAAGCTTTCTTT; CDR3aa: CAGNHGTGTTEAFF
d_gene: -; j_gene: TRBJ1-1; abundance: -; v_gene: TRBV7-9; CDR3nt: TGTGCCAGCAGCTTGGGGGCTACGAACACTGAAGCTTTCTTT; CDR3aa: CASSLGATNTEAFF
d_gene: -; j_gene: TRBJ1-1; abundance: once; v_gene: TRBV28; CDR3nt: TGTGCCAGCAGTTTACTTGAGGCGGGGAACACTGAAGCTTTCTTT; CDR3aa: CASSLLEAGNTEAFF
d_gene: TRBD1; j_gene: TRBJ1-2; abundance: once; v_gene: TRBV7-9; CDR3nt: TGTGCCAGCAGCTCAAAGGACAGGGAGGATGGCTACACCTTC; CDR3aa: CASSSKDREDGYTF
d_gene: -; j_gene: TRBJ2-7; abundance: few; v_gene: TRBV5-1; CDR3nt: TGCGCCAGCAGCTTTTTGGCCACCAACGAGCAGTACTTC; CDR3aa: CASSFLATNEQYF
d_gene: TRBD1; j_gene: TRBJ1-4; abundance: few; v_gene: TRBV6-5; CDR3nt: TGTGCCAGCTCACAGGGGATTAATGAAAAACTGTTTTTT; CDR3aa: CASSQGINEKLFF
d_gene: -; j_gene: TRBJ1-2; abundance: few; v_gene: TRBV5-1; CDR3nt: TGCGCCAGCAGCCTGGGAGGCTCAGCTGTCTATGGCTACACCTTC; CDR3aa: CASSLGGSAVYGYTF
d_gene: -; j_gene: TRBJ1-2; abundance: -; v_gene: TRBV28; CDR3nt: TGTGCCAGCTCTGGGGTGACAAATGGCTACACCTTC; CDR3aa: CASSGVTNGYTF
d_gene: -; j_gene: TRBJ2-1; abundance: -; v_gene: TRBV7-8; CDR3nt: TGTGCCAGCAACCTACAGGCCCACAATGAGCAGTTCTTC; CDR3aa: CASNLQAHNEQFF
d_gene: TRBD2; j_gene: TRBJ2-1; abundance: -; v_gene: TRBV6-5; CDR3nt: TGTGCCAGCAGTTACTCCCAGCGGGGGGCGGTTCATGAGCAGTTCTTC; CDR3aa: CASSYSQRGAVHEQFF
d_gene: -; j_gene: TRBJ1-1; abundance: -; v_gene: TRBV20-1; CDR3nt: TGCAGTGCTAGAGTCACTGAAGCTTTCTTT; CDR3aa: CSARVTEAFF
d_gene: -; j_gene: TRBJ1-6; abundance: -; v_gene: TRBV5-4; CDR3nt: TGTGCCAGCAGCCGCGAGGGAGTTAATTCACCCCTCCACTTT; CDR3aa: CASSREGVNSPLHF
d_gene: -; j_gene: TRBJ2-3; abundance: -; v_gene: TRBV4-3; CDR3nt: TGCGCCAGCAGCCAAGATCCACTAGCAAGCACAGATACGCAGTATTTT; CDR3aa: CASSQDPLASTDTQYF
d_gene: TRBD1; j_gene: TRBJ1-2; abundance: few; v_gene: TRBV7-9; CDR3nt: TGTGCCAGCAGCCTTCAACAGGGGTATCCCTATGGCTACACCTTC; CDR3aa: CASSLQQGYPYGYTF
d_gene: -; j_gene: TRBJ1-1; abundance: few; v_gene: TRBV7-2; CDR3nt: TGTGCCAGCAGCTTAGCGCCGGGGGACACTGAAGCTTTCTTT; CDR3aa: CASSLAPGDTEAFF
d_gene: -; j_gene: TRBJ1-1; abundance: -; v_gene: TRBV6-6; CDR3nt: TGTGCCAGCAGCCCACCATCGAGGGCGCGAGCTTTCTTT; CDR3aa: CASSPPSRARAFF
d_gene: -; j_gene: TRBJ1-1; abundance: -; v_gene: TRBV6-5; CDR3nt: TGTGCCAGCAGATTCACGGCGGGGGAAGCTTTCTTT; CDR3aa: CASRFTAGEAFF
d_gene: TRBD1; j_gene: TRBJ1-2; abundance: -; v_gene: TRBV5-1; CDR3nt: TGCGCCAGCAGCTTCGGACAGGGTACGAGCTATGGCTACACCTTC; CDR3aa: CASSFGQGTSYGYTF
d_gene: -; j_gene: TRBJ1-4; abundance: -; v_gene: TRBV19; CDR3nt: TGTGCCAGTAGTATAGCCGGAAGGGGACACCCGGAAAAACTGTTTTTT; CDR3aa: CASSIAGRGHPEKLFF
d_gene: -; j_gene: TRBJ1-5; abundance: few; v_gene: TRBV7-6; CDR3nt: TGTGCCAGCAGCTTAGCAGGGACGTTTGGAAATCAGCCCCAGCATTTT; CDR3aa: CASSLAGTFGNQPQHF
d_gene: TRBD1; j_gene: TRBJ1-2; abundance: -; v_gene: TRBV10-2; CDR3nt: TGCGCCAGCAGTTATGGACAGGGGGCTTTTGGCTACACCTTC; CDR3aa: CASSYGQGAFGYTF
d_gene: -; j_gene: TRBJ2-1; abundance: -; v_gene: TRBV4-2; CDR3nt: TGTGCCAGCAGCCAAGTAGCTGTCTCCCACAATGAGCAGTTCTTC; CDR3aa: CASSQVAVSHNEQFF
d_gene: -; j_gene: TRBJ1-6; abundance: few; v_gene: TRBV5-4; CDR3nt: TGTGCCAGCAGCGCCGGACCACGGACAGTCAATTCACCCCTCCACTTT; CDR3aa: CASSAGPRTVNSPLHF
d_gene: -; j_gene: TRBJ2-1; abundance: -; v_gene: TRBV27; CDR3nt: TGTGCCAGCAGTTACGTTGGGAAAGGGGAGCAGTTCTTC; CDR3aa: CASSYVGKGEQFF